This T cell receptor beta chain was obtained from a study of cytomegalovirus exposure and HLA in healthy donors. 13 Jbeta primers and 60 Vbeta primers were used for the PCR. Profiled with immunoSEQ multiplex PCR; TCRdb holds only in-frame clones, not every one. Its clone listing holds 200,000 to 250,000 clones. Germline V gene sequence: CDR1 LNHDA, CDR2 SQIVND (reference sequence). The CDR3 sequence is 14 residues long. General study findings and limits: Cytomegalovirus-associated TCR beta chains were listed, numbering over 150. In a later analysis, V- and J-gene trimming of beta chains associated with a DCLRE1C missense variant, replicated independently.

Points on this clone: Its antigen is undetermined.

Sequencing input: PBMCs. V and J are TRBV19 and TRBJ2-5; possible D gene TRBD1, 6 bases. The J call may be incorrect, as the DNA end agrees better with TRBJ2-7. This receptor was obtained from a woman younger than 45 in good health and CMV-seropositive. The CDR3 loop reads CASSISGPGDEQYF. The CDR3 DNA is TGTGCCAGTAGTATAAGTGGGCCAGGGGACGAGCAGTACTTC.